What follows describes a single T cell receptor beta chain. Its specificity is unknown. These data come from a study of cytomegalovirus exposure and HLA in healthy donors. On the study more broadly: One earlier analysis, a look at around 170 million T cells, found about 110 million unique TCR beta sequences.

Overall study results and limits: Per a later analysis, approximately 16,000 TCR beta sequences showed association with HLA alleles at 0.05 false discovery rate.

The PCR made use of 60 Vbeta and 13 Jbeta primers. Profiling relied on immunoSEQ multiplex PCR, and the TCRdb table lists in-frame clones only, not all of them. The sample has fewer than 150,000 clones, around 63% seen once. The sequence derives from a human donor in good health. Sequencing used PBMCs.

Here the CDR3 DNA reads TGTGCCAGCCTCCTCTCCGGGACAGGGAGCGATGAGCAGTTCTTC. It codes for CASLLSGTGSDEQFF. The chain combines TRBV25-1 with TRBJ2-1; 9 positions match TRBD1. V trimming: 8 bases; J trimming: 8 bases; junction bases outside the gene matches: 13. The germline V gene encodes CDR1 MGHDK and CDR2 SYGVNS. The CDR3 spans 15 residues.